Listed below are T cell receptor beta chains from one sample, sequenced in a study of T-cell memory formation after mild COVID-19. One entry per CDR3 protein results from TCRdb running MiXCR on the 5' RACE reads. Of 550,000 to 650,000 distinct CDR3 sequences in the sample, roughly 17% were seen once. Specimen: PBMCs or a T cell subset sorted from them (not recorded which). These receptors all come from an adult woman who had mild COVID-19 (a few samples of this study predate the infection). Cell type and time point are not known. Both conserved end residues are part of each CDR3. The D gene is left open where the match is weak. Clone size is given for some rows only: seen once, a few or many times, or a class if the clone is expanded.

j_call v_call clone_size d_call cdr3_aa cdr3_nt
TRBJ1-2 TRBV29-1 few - CSVEAYGYTF TGCAGCGTTGAGGCCTATGGCTACACCTTC
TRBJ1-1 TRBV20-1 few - CSASGRRMGTEAFF TGCAGTGCTAGTGGACGGAGAATGGGGACTGAAGCTTTCTTT
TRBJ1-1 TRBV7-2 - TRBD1 CASSPHQTGGGTEAFF TGTGCCAGCAGCCCTCACCAGACAGGGGGTGGAACTGAAGCTTTCTTT
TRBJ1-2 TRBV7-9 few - CASSLRVSGYTF TGTGCCAGCAGCTTAAGGGTTTCTGGCTACACCTTC
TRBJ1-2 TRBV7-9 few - CASSFPGVDYGYTF TGTGCCAGCAGCTTCCCGGGGGTGGACTATGGCTACACCTTC
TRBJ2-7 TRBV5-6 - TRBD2 CASSLVGSGRYEQYF TGTGCCAGCAGCTTGGTTGGCAGCGGGAGGTACGAGCAGTACTTC
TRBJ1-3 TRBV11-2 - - CASRPVSGNTIYF TGTGCCAGCAGGCCAGTCTCTGGAAACACCATATATTTT
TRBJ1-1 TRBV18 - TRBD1 CASSLPKTGGVEAFF TGTGCCAGCTCACTCCCGAAGACAGGGGGGGTTGAAGCTTTCTTT
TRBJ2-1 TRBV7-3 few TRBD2 CASSATSGGYNEQFF TGTGCCAGCAGCGCGACTAGCGGGGGCTACAATGAGCAGTTCTTC
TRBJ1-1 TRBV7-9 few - CASSYLPGAAAFF TGTGCCAGCAGCTACCTACCAGGGGCCGCTGCTTTCTTT
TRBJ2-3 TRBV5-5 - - CATGTDTQYF TGTGCCACCGGCACAGATACGCAGTATTTT
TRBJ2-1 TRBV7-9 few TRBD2 CASSHGTSGRHDEQFF TGTGCCAGCAGCCACGGGACTAGCGGGAGACACGATGAGCAGTTCTTC
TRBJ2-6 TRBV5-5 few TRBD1 CASSSRVGTGGANVLTF TGTGCCAGCAGCTCGCGAGTTGGGACAGGGGGGGCCAACGTCCTGACTTTC
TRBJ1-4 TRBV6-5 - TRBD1 CASSSIPGQGDEKLFF TGTGCCAGCAGTTCTATTCCGGGACAGGGGGATGAAAAACTGTTTTTT
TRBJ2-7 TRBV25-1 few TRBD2 CASSARTSGSNFNYEQYF TGTGCCAGCAGTGCGCGGACTAGCGGGAGTAATTTTAACTACGAGCAGTACTTC
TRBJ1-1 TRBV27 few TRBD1 CASSSQGRTEAFF TGTGCCAGCAGTTCACAGGGGAGGACTGAAGCTTTCTTT
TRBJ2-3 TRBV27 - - CASSLSDLRTDTQYF TGTGCCAGCAGTTTATCGGACCTACGCACAGATACGCAGTATTTT
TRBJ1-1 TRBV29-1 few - CSVVLSEAFF TGCAGCGTTGTTTTAAGTGAAGCTTTCTTT
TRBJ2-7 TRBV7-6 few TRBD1 CASSLALDRGPEQYF TGTGCCAGCAGCTTAGCGTTGGATAGGGGGCCGGAGCAGTACTTC
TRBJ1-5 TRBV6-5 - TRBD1 CASRSRDSRGFSSNQPQHF TGTGCCAGCAGGTCCCGGGACAGCCGTGGATTTTCCAGCAATCAGCCCCAGCATTTT
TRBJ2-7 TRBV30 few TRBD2 CAWSTPGLAAHEQYF TGTGCCTGGAGTACCCCGGGACTAGCGGCCCACGAGCAGTACTTC
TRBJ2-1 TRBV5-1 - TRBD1 CASSSGTGDYNEQFF TGCGCCAGCAGCTCCGGGACAGGGGACTACAATGAGCAGTTCTTC
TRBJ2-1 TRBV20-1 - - CSASDWGNEQFF TGCAGTGCTAGTGATTGGGGCAATGAGCAGTTCTTC
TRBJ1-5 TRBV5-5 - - CASSNRQFEPQHF TGTGCCAGCAGCAACAGACAGTTTGAGCCCCAGCATTTT
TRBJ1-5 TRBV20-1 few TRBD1 CSAILTGGQPQHF TGCAGTGCTATACTGACAGGGGGACAGCCCCAGCATTTT
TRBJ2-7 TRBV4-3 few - CASSQEYGAYEQYF TGCGCCAGCAGCCAAGAATACGGAGCCTACGAGCAGTACTTC
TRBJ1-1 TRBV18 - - CASSRTSDTEAFF TGTGCCAGCTCGCGAACATCGGACACTGAAGCTTTCTTT
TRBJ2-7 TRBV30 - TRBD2 CAWSAGEGSYEQYF TGTGCCTGGAGTGCCGGGGAGGGATCCTACGAGCAGTACTTC
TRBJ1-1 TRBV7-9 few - CASSLGSSTEAFF TGTGCCAGCAGCTTAGGCTCCAGCACTGAAGCTTTCTTT
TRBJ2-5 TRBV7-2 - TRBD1 CASSLQQGARETQYF TGTGCCAGCAGCTTACAACAGGGGGCGCGGGAGACCCAGTACTTC
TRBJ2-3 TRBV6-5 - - CASTLGGQSTDTQYF TGTGCCAGCACCTTAGGAGGCCAGAGCACAGATACGCAGTATTTT
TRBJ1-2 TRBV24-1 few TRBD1 CATRSGQGEGYYGYTF TGTGCCACCAGATCCGGACAGGGGGAAGGATACTATGGCTACACCTTC
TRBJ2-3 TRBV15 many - CATSSTDTQYF TGTGCCACCAGCAGCACAGATACGCAGTATTTT
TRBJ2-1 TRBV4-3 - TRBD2 CASSQDILAASYEQFF TGCGCCAGCAGCCAAGATATTCTAGCGGCTTCCTATGAGCAGTTCTTC
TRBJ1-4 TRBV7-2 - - CASSLAPPREKLFF TGTGCCAGCAGCTTAGCCCCCCCTCGGGAAAAACTGTTTTTT
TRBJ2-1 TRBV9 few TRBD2 CASSALAGDYNEQFF TGTGCCAGCAGCGCGTTAGCGGGGGACTACAATGAGCAGTTCTTC
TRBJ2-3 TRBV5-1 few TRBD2 CASSTGLAGVDTQYF TGCGCCAGCAGCACGGGACTAGCGGGGGTAGATACGCAGTATTTT
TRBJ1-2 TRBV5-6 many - CASSLRGYGYTF TGTGCCAGCAGCCTCCGAGGGTATGGCTACACCTTC
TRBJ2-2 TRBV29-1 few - CSVHWANTGELFF TGCAGCGTTCACTGGGCGAACACCGGGGAGCTGTTTTTT
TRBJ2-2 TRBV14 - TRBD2 CASSQVRGLELFF TGTGCCAGCAGCCAAGTGCGGGGGTTGGAGCTGTTTTTT
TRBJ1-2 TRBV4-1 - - CASSQGMEGRYYGYTF TGCGCCAGCAGCCAAGGGATGGAGGGGAGATATTATGGCTACACCTTC
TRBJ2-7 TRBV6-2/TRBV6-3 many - CASSYSGGGEQYF TGTGCCAGCAGTTACTCGGGGGGTGGCGAGCAGTACTTC
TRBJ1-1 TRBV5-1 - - CASSLNGRSNTEAFF TGCGCCAGCAGCTTGAACGGACGGTCGAACACTGAAGCTTTCTTT
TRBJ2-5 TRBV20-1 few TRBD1 CSARPGQGAQTQYF TGCAGTGCTAGACCGGGACAGGGGGCCCAGACCCAGTACTTC
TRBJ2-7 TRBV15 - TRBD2 CATSSGLAGQSSYEQYF TGTGCCACCAGCTCGGGACTAGCGGGACAAAGCTCCTACGAGCAGTACTTC
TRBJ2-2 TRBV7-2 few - CASSLGERANTGELFF TGTGCCAGCAGCTTGGGCGAGCGGGCGAACACCGGGGAGCTGTTTTTT